This is a list of T cell receptor beta chains from one sample in a study of blood T cell repertoires in COVID-19. Sequencing was performed with immunoSEQ multiplex PCR; in TCRdb, only in-frame clones are kept and a portion is missing. The profile covers 200,000 to 250,000 clones, with over 75% appearing a single time and more than 3% taken by the ten largest. Sequencing was carried out using PBMCs or T cells enriched from blood (not recorded which). The receptors were gathered from a woman in her 30s who had been exposed to COVID-19. CDR3s include the opening cysteine and the closing phenylalanine or tryptophan. D genes are given only for firm matches.

v_gene	d_gene	j_gene	len	CDR3aa
TRBV28	.	TRBJ1-1	14	CASSSAGMNTEAFF
TRBV3-1/TRBV3-2	.	TRBJ2-3	14	CASSQQGFTDTQYF
TRBV27	TRBD1	TRBJ1-1	17	CASTSLTGTGMNTEAFF
TRBV5-1	TRBD1	TRBJ2-3	17	CASSRFRTGIHTSTQYF
TRBV7-9	.	TRBJ2-7	12	CASSLSSYEQYF
TRBV27	TRBD1	TRBJ1-2	15	CASSTNRGSNYGYTF
TRBV4-2	TRBD1	TRBJ1-1	15	CASRARQGAGSEAFF
TRBV3-1/TRBV3-2	.	TRBJ2-2	13	CASSQIQGGELFF
TRBV7-2	.	TRBJ1-5	16	CASSLGPYYSNQPQHF
TRBV6-5	TRBD2	TRBJ2-2	15	CASSRLAGTTGELFF
TRBV6-1	.	TRBJ1-1	14	CASSENRANTEAFF
TRBV19	TRBD1	TRBJ2-2	15	CASSQQGSNTGELFF
TRBV10-3	.	TRBJ2-2	12	CAISGSDGELFF
TRBV19	TRBD1	TRBJ1-5	16	CATETGGGHRSQPQHF
TRBV2	TRBD1	TRBJ1-3	16	CASRRDSQNSGNTIYF
TRBV5-1	TRBD1	TRBJ1-2	16	CASSLVIDRAPYGYTF
TRBV11-3	.	TRBJ2-3	14	CASSLQGQSDTQYF
TRBV6-1	TRBD1	TRBJ1-5	19	CASSEILDRGQWGNQPQHF
TRBV24-1	TRBD2	TRBJ2-5	13	CATSGGGYETQYF
TRBV7-8	TRBD1	TRBJ1-5	16	CASSFSTGYLSQPQHF
TRBV2	.	TRBJ2-7	13	CASSVVRGREQYF
TRBV25-1	.	TRBJ1-4	14	CASSELGGNEKLFF